The 20 T cell receptor beta chains listed next were all sequenced from one sample in a study of graft-versus-host responses after intestinal transplantation. What these receptors recognize is not known. The repertoire was sequenced with immunoSEQ multiplex PCR; TCRdb's copy has only in-frame clones and lacks some. The sample yields 130,000 or so clones, nearly 95% seen once. The sample in question was unstimulated CD4+ T cells sorted from spleen or lymph node cells, obtained before intestinal transplant. These receptors were obtained from a human donor who received an intestinal transplant.

This chain connects TRBV1 to TRBJ2-5; the DNA was not used to check the table's D call, TRBD2. TRBV1 is reported as a pseudogene. The CDR3 loop spans 16 amino acids. The CDR3 DNA is TGCACCAGCAGCCAGGAGACTAGCGGGATGAGAGAGACCCAGTACTTC. Translating gives CTSSQETSGMRETQYF.

This clone appeared a few times. The chain carries TRBV4-3 and TRBJ1-4, with TRBD1 identical over 10 bases. The CDR3 has 15 residues. Trimming cost V 0 bases and J 8 bases; bases outside gene matches: 3. The germline gives CDR1 LGHNA, CDR2 YSLEER. The CDR3 protein is CASSQEGQGREKLFF. In nucleotides, the CDR3 is TGCGCCAGCAGCCAAGAGGGACAGGGGCGGGAAAAACTGTTTTTT.

V and J are TRBV6-4 and TRBJ1-2; no reliable D call. CDR3 length: 11 amino acids. Trimming took 4 bases from V and 7 from J, leaving 7 bases between them. Germline V lookup: CDR1 MRHNA, CDR2 SNTAGT. This CDR3 is CASSGGGGYTF. CDR3 bases: TGTGCCAGCAGTGGTGGAGGTGGCTACACCTTC.

V gene TRBV7-6 combines with J gene TRBJ1-1; a possible D gene is TRBD1 (5 bases). Trimming stripped 4 bases from V and 0 bases from J, with 6 bases between. This CDR3 spans 13 amino acids. Germline V gene lookup returns CDR1 SGHVS and CDR2 FNYEAQ. The CDR3 is CASSSGLNTEAFF. The CDR3 nucleotides read TGTGCCAGCAGCTCGGGACTGAACACTGAAGCTTTCTTT.

The table lists this clone with a count of one. The V gene is TRBV7-2, the J gene TRBJ2-7; tentative D call: TRBD2 (5 bases). Per germline, CDR1 SGHTA and CDR2 FQGNSA. Trimming cost V 2 bases and J 0 bases, with 8 bases left between them. This CDR3 region has 14 residues. The CDR3 nucleotides are TGTGCCAGCAGCTTACAGGCGGGCTCCTACGAGCAGTACTTC. Its protein product is CASSLQAGSYEQYF.

This clone was counted only a few times. The chain employs TRBV21-1 and TRBJ2-7; whether TRBD2, the table's D call, matches the DNA was not checked. TRBV21-1 is designated a pseudogene. This CDR3 comprises 16 residues. This chain's CDR3 is CASSPSGLAGHYEQYF. CDR3 nucleotide sequence: TGTGCCAGCAGTCCATCGGGACTAGCGGGACATTACGAGCAGTACTTC.

The V gene is TRBV28, the J gene TRBJ1-1; D unresolved. Between the trimmed V and J ends, which lost 4 bases and 1 base, there was a span of 10 bases. Germline lookup yields CDR1 MDHEN and CDR2 SYDVKM. This CDR3 has 14 residues. In DNA, the CDR3 is TGTGCCAGCAGTTGGTATGCAGGGAACACTGAAGCTTTCTTT. It translates to CASSWYAGNTEAFF.

J is TRBJ2-7 and V is TRBV2; D may be TRBD2 (5 bases). V lost 6 bases to trimming and J lost 6 bases, with 12 bases between them. Looked up from germline, CDR1 is SNHLY and CDR2 is FYNNEI. CDR3 length: 12 amino acids. The CDR3 region has the DNA TGTGCCAGCAGCGAACCTAGCCCCGAGCAGTACTTC. Protein sequence: CASSEPSPEQYF.

The gene calls are TRBV19 and TRBJ1-1; TRBD1 matches at 7 bases. V lost 3 bases and J lost 0; bases outside the gene matches: 10. CDR1 LNHDA and CDR2 SQIVND come from the germline V gene (reference sequence). The CDR3 is made up of 17 amino acids. CDR3 nucleotides: TGTGCCAGTAGTATGAATCCAGGGGGTGTAGTGAACACTGAAGCTTTCTTT. Protein product: CASSMNPGGVVNTEAFF. The full variable domain, completed using reference TRBV19 and TRBJ1-1, is DGGITQSPKYLFRKEGQNVTLSCEQNLNHDAMYWYRQDPGQGLRLIYYSQIVNDFQKGDIAEGYSVSREKKESFPLTVTSAQKNPTAFYLCASSMNPGGVVNTEAFFGQGTRLTVV.

The DNA of the CDR3 is TGTGCCAGCAGTTCCTCGTTTACTAACTATGGCTACACCTTC. It is translated as CASSSSFTNYGYTF. This rearrangement joins TRBV6-5 to TRBJ1-2; D is undetermined. Germline assignment: CDR1 MNHEY and CDR2 SVGAGI. Deletions cut 4 bases from V and 0 bases from J, with 9 bases between. CDR3 length: 14 amino acids.

The chain is built from TRBV30 and TRBJ2-2; TRBD2 matches 7 bases. Germline V gene lookup returns CDR1 GTSNPN and CDR2 SVGIG (reference sequence). The CDR3 has 13 residues. V lost 0 bases, J lost 8 bases, and 3 bases stayed unmatched. Here the CDR3 reads CAWSVSGGGELFF. Written as DNA, the CDR3 is TGTGCCTGGAGTGTATCGGGGGGAGGGGAGCTGTTTTTT.

This clone was seen only a few times. The chain recombines TRBV5-6 with TRBJ2-1, with 9 bases fitting TRBD2. The CDR3 covers 15 residues. Losses at the gene ends were 6 bases for V and 8 bases for J; bases not matched to a gene: 12. Germline loops: CDR1 SGHDT, CDR2 YYEEEE. This CDR3 reads CASTPRSGRTYEQFF. CDR3 in DNA: TGTGCCAGCACCCCGAGGAGCGGGAGGACGTATGAGCAGTTCTTC.

The rearrangement joins TRBV7-2 to TRBJ1-4; D gene unclear. The V end was cut by 1 base, the J end by 8 bases, with 11 bases between. CDR3 size: 14 residues. The germline V gene has CDR1 SGHTA and CDR2 FQGNSA. The CDR3 sequence: CASSLGRTSEKLFF. The CDR3 nucleotides read TGTGCCAGCAGCTTAGGTAGAACATCAGAAAAACTGTTTTTT.

This chain joins TRBV9 and TRBJ2-7, with D uncertain. The V end lost 0 bases, the J end lost 5 bases, and 9 bases lay between the germline ends. The CDR3 runs 13 residues. Germline V gene lookup returns CDR1 SGDLS and CDR2 YYNGEE. The CDR3 region is CASSVASGNEQYF. CDR3 nucleotide sequence: TGTGCCAGCAGCGTAGCAAGTGGGAACGAGCAGTACTTC.

V is TRBV9 and J is TRBJ2-3; D remains unclear. Germline V gene data show CDR1 as SGDLS and CDR2 as YYNGEE. The CDR3 length is 16 residues. V shed 0 bases and J shed 6 bases, with 17 bases lying between them. For the CDR3, the DNA is TGTGCCAGCAGCGTAGCTCTGGGGTGGGAAACGGATACGCAGTATTTT. Translating it yields CASSVALGWETDTQYF.

The gene calls are TRBV6-5 and TRBJ2-3; 7 nucleotides line up with TRBD2. The V segment lost 0 bases and the J segment 5 bases; nucleotides outside the gene matches: 8. The CDR3 length is 16 residues. Germline V gives CDR1 MNHEY, CDR2 SVGAGI. CDR3 sequence (DNA): TGTGCCAGCAGTTACTCTTCCGCTAGCGGAGGAGATACGCAGTATTTT. Its translation: CASSYSSASGGDTQYF.

This chain links TRBV28 with TRBJ2-7; 9 nucleotides align to TRBD1. The junction had 9 bases not matched to a gene; V was cut back by 3 bases and J by 3 bases. CDR3 length equals 16 residues. The germline CDR1 and CDR2 sequences are MDHEN and SYDVKM. In nucleotides, the CDR3 is TGTGCCAGCAGTTTGCCCCGGGACAGGGAACGCTACGAGCAGTACTTC. It translates to CASSLPRDRERYEQYF. The full variable domain, its missing parts supplied by reference TRBV28 and TRBJ2-7, is DVKVTQSSRYLVKRTGEKVFLECVQDMDHENMFWYRQDPGLGLRLIYFSYDVKMKEKGDIPEGYSVSREKKERFSLILESASTNQTSMYLCASSLPRDRERYEQYFGPGTRLTVT.

This chain uses TRBV28 with TRBJ1-6, with TRBD1 matching over 10 bases. The CDR3 sequence is 15 residues long. CDR1 is MDHEN and CDR2 is SYDVKM in the germline V gene. The J segment lost 7 bases and the V segment lost 10 bases, leaving 10 bases of the junction unmatched. CDR3 DNA sequence: TGTGCCACCCTCCGGGACAGGGGAAGAAATTCACCCCTCCACTTT. Residues: CATLRDRGRNSPLHF.

For the CDR3, the DNA is TGTGCCAGCAGCCCACCGAACACTGAAGCTTTCTTT. Translated: CASSPPNTEAFF. The chain has TRBV4-2 and TRBJ1-1; D gene unclear. Trimming removed 4 bases at V and 1 base at J, with 4 bases between. Germline V gene sequence: CDR1 LGHNA, CDR2 YNFKEQ. The CDR3 is 12 residues long.

The chain couples TRBV30 to TRBJ1-4, with unresolved D. The germline CDR1 and CDR2 sequences are GTSNPN and SVGIG (reference sequence). Trimming removed 2 bases at V and 5 bases at J, with 3 bases between. The CDR3 has 11 amino acids. The CDR3 region is CAWSRNEKLFF. Written as DNA, the CDR3 is TGTGCCTGGAGTAGGAATGAAAAACTGTTTTTT.